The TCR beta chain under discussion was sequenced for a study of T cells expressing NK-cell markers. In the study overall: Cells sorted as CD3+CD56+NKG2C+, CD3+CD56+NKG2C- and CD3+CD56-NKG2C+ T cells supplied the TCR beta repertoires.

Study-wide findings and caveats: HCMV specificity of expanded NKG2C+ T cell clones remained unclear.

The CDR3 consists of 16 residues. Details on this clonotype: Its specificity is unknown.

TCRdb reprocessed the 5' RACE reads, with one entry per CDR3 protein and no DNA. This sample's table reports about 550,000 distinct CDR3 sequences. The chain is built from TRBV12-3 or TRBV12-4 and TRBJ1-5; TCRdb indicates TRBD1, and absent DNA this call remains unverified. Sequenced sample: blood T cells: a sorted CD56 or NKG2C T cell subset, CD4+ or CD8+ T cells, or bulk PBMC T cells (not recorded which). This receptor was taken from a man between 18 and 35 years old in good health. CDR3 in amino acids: CASSSLTGTGTQPQHF.